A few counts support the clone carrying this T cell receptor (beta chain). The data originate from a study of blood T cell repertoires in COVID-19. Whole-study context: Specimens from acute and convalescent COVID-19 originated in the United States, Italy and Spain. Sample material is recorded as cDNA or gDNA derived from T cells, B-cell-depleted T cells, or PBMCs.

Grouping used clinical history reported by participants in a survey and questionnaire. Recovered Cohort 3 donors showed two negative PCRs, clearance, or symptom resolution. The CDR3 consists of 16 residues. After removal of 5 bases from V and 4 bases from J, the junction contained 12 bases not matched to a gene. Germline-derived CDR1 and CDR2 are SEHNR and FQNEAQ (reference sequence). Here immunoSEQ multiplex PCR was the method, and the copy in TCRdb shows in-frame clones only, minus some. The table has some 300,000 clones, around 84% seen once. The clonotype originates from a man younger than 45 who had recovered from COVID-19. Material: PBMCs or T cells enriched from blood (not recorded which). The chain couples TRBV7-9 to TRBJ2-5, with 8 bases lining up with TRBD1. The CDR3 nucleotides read TGTGCCAGCAGCCCAGGACAGGGTTGGGCTTCAGAGACCCAGTACTTC. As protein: CASSPGQGWASETQYF.